Shown below are 18 T cell receptor beta chains from a single sample sequenced in a study of shared clonotypes between healthy human individuals. Sequenced by immunoSEQ multiplex PCR; TCRdb stores in-frame clones only, minus some. Counted here are hundreds of thousands of clones, 74% occurring once; the ten biggest clones make up around 10%. Sample: memory CD4+ T cells sorted from blood. The subset: CD45RA-negative fraction. These receptors were collected from a man under 40 in good health.

The count of this clone is one. V gene TRBV6-1 combines with J gene TRBJ2-7; D may correspond to TRBD1 or TRBD2 (5 bases each). Germline-derived CDR1 and CDR2 are MNHNS and SASEGT. The CDR3 loop spans 16 amino acids. Trimming removed 4 bases from V and 0 bases from J, with 16 bases in between. The CDR3 loop reads CASSVGPVANSYEQYF. The CDR3 DNA follows: TGTGCCAGCAGTGTGGGACCGGTTGCCAACTCCTACGAGCAGTACTTC.

The table lists this clone with many counts. The rearrangement uses TRBV9 and TRBJ2-3, with D tentatively TRBD1 (6 bases). Trimming removed 5 bases from V and 6 bases from J, with 13 bases in between. The CDR3 is 13 residues long. Germline CDR1 SGDLS, CDR2 YYNGEE. The CDR3, as DNA: TGTGCCAGCAGTCGGACAGTCCCGGATACGCAGTATTTT. Protein sequence: CASSRTVPDTQYF. The whole variable domain, remainder taken from reference TRBV9 and TRBJ2-3, is DSGVTQTPKHLITATGQRVTLRCSPRSGDLSVYWYQQSLDQGLQFLIQYYNGEERAKGNILERFSAQQFPDLHSELNLSSLELGDSALYFCASSRTVPDTQYFGPGTRLTVL.

CDR3 bases: TGTGCCAGCAGTTTTCTAGGGGAGGAAAAACTGTTTTTT. It is translated as CASSFLGEEKLFF. The chain couples TRBV6-5 to TRBJ1-4, with D tentatively TRBD1 (5 bases). CDR1 and CDR2 (germline): MNHEY, SVGAGI. The CDR3 covers 13 residues. Trimming stripped 4 bases from V and 8 bases from J, with 11 bases between.

The rearrangement links TRBV7-8 to TRBJ2-3; D is uncertain. Per germline, CDR1 SGHVS and CDR2 FQNEAQ. V lost 2 bases to trimming and J lost 4 bases, with 10 bases between them. The CDR3 contains 14 residues. The CDR3, as DNA: TGTGCCAGCAGCTTATCTAGAGTCGCAGATACGCAGTATTTT. Protein sequence: CASSLSRVADTQYF.

This clone was seen once. The V and J genes are TRBV2 and TRBJ2-7, with TRBD1 identical over 7 bases. Germline V lookup: CDR1 SNHLY, CDR2 FYNNEI. This CDR3 has 16 amino acids. V lost 7 bases and J lost 5; bases outside the gene matches: 17. The DNA of the CDR3 is TGTGCCAGCACTTCCTTAGGGGGCGCCTTTGGAAACGAGCAGTACTTC. Encoded protein: CASTSLGGAFGNEQYF. The variable domain in full, completed from reference TRBV2 and TRBJ2-7, reads EPEVTQTPSHQVTQMGQEVILRCVPISNHLYFYWYRQILGQKVEFLVSFYNNEISEKSEIFDDQFSVERPDGSNFTLKIRSTKLEDSAMYFCASTSLGGAFGNEQYFGPGTRLTVT.

The table lists this clone with a count of one. V gene TRBV2 combines with J gene TRBJ1-2; 7 bases line up with TRBD1. Germline V gene lookup returns CDR1 SNHLY and CDR2 FYNNEI. Trimming removed 3 bases from V and 6 bases from J; junction bases left unmatched: 7. The CDR3 length is 14 residues. The CDR3 region is CASSDMRRGHGYTF. CDR3 DNA sequence: TGTGCCAGCAGTGACATGCGGAGGGGGCATGGCTACACCTTC.

V and J are TRBV5-4 and TRBJ1-6; 7 nucleotides line up with TRBD1. With V trimmed by 4 bases and J by 7 bases, 11 bases remained unmatched. Germline lookup yields CDR1 SGHNT and CDR2 YYREEE (reference sequence). CDR3 size: 16 residues. The CDR3 sequence: CASSAGAGTDNSPLHF. In DNA, the CDR3 is TGTGCCAGCAGCGCTGGGGCCGGGACAGACAATTCACCCCTCCACTTT. Full variable domain (missing parts from reference TRBV5-4 and TRBJ1-6): ETGVTQSPTHLIKTRGQQVTLRCSSQSGHNTVSWYQQALGQGPQFIFQYYREEENGRGNFPPRFSGLQFPNYSSELNVNALELDDSALYLCASSAGAGTDNSPLHFGNGTRLTVT.

This clone came up many times. This chain connects TRBV11-2 to TRBJ2-7, with D tentatively TRBD1 or TRBD2 (5 bases each). CDR1 and CDR2 from the germline V gene are SGHAT and FQNNGV. The CDR3 has 19 amino acids. With 0 bases removed from V and 3 bases from J, the gap between germline ends came to 24 bases. DNA of the CDR3: TGTGCCAGCAGCTTAGAACACGGGACCGCTCTATATCCTTACTACGAGCAGTACTTC. It yields the protein CASSLEHGTALYPYYEQYF.

This sequence joins TRBV28 and TRBJ1-1; D is unresolved. This CDR3 spans 14 amino acids. The germline CDR1 and CDR2 sequences are MDHEN and SYDVKM. Between the trimmed V and J ends, which lost 6 bases and 1 base, there was a span of 12 bases. In DNA form, the CDR3 reads TGTGCCAGCAGGGCCGGGCCGAAGAACACTGAAGCTTTCTTT. Its translation is CASRAGPKNTEAFF.

This clone has only one observation. The rearrangement joins TRBV6-5 to TRBJ2-7; 7 nucleotides match TRBD1. The CDR3 spans 14 residues. Germline V gene lookup returns CDR1 MNHEY and CDR2 SVGAGI. The ends lost 4 bases at V and 2 bases at J; junction bases unmatched: 5. CDR3 in amino acids: CASSSPGQTYEQYF. The CDR3 nucleotides are TGTGCCAGCAGTTCCCCGGGACAGACCTACGAGCAGTACTTC.

This sequence joins TRBV7-3 and TRBJ2-5; D gene unclear. Germline CDR1 and CDR2: SGHTA and FQGTGA. The CDR3 loop spans 15 amino acids. Trimming stripped 0 bases from V and 0 bases from J, with 8 bases between. DNA of the CDR3: TGTGCCAGCAGCTTAACCCCGCAGTACCAAGAGACCCAGTACTTC. Protein product: CASSLTPQYQETQYF.

V gene TRBV2 combines with J gene TRBJ1-5; D gene ambiguous. The CDR3 has 12 amino acids. Trimming cost V 6 bases and J 6 bases, with 9 bases left between them. Germline CDR1 is SNHLY and CDR2 is FYNNEI. The CDR3 loop reads CASSLPGQPQHF. CDR3 DNA: TGTGCCAGCAGCCTCCCGGGTCAGCCCCAGCATTTT.

This chain uses TRBV5-1 with TRBJ2-6, with D possibly TRBD2 on 6 matching bases. The germline CDR1 and CDR2 sequences are SGHRS and YFSETQ. The CDR3 has 20 amino acids. The ends were cut back, 1 base at V and 2 bases at J, with 22 bases in the middle. This chain's CDR3 is CASSLFPFGGTAPGANVLTF. The CDR3 nucleotides are TGCGCCAGCAGCTTGTTTCCATTCGGCGGGACGGCACCTGGGGCCAACGTCCTGACTTTC.

V is TRBV6-1 and J is TRBJ2-1; 10 positions agree with TRBD2. CDR1 and CDR2 from the germline V gene are MNHNS and SASEGT. Trimming at V came to 7 bases and at J to 6 bases, leaving 9 bases not matched to a gene. CDR3 length: 15 amino acids. The CDR3 loop reads CASTALAGARNEQFF. CDR3 DNA sequence: TGTGCCAGCACTGCCCTAGCGGGAGCTCGCAATGAGCAGTTCTTC.

V is TRBV25-1 and J is TRBJ2-1; D assignment may be TRBD1 or TRBD2 (5 bases each). The length of the CDR3 is 13 residues. Germline values: CDR1 MGHDK, CDR2 SYGVNS. V lost 4 bases and J 12 bases, leaving 16 bases between the germline ends. The chain's CDR3 is CASSAVRDPGQFF. In DNA form, the CDR3 reads TGTGCCAGCAGTGCGGTTCGGGACCCTGGGCAGTTCTTC.

This clone was counted a few times. This chain joins TRBV7-9 and TRBJ1-5; D is perhaps TRBD1 (6 bases). The V and J ends lost 5 bases and 2 bases respectively, with 16 bases between them. CDR1 and CDR2 from the germline V gene are SEHNR and FQNEAQ (reference sequence). The CDR3 extends over 16 amino acids. CDR3 region: CASSPGRGSGNQPQHF. In DNA, the CDR3 is TGTGCCAGCAGCCCAGGGAGGGGGTCGGGCAATCAGCCCCAGCATTTT. The full variable domain, completed using reference TRBV7-9 and TRBJ1-5, is DTGVSQNPRHKITKRGQNVTFRCDPISEHNRLYWYRQTLGQGPEFLTYFQNEAQLEKSRLLSDRFSAERPKGSFSTLEIQRTEQGDSAMYLCASSPGRGSGNQPQHFGDGTRLSIL.

This rearrangement joins TRBV14 to TRBJ2-3; D unclear. This CDR3 is 14 amino acids long. V was clipped by 1 base and J by 4 bases, with 9 bases between them. Germline CDR1 is SGHDN and CDR2 is FVKESK. CDR3 bases: TGTGCCAGCAGCCAAGTGCTCGGCCCAGATACGCAGTATTTT. Translating gives CASSQVLGPDTQYF. Supplemented by reference TRBV14 and TRBJ2-3, the full variable domain reads EAGVTQFPSHSVIEKGQTVTLRCDPISGHDNLYWYRRVMGKEIKFLLHFVKESKQDESGMPNNRFLAERTGGTYSTLKVQPAELEDSGVYFCASSQVLGPDTQYFGPGTRLTVL.

This clone has more than one count but fewer than ten. CDR3 bases: TGTGCCAGCAGCTTATTTTGGGGGGACGAGCAGTACTTC. Amino acids: CASSLFWGDEQYF. The chain joins TRBV11-3 to TRBJ2-7, with D perhaps TRBD2 (6 bases). From germline, CDR1 is SGHNT and CDR2 YENEEA. The CDR3 loop spans 13 amino acids. Trimming shortened V by 2 bases and J by 5 bases, and 10 bases separated the two germline ends.